This T cell receptor (beta chain) was obtained from a study of T cell responses to AZD1222 COVID-19 vaccine. Overall study: Pooled together were second doses at about 4 or about 12 weeks.

Measured with immunoSEQ multiplex PCR; TCRdb has only the in-frame clones, and not every one. The repertoire includes more than 100,000 clones, 90% to 95% of them detected once, and 45% sits in the top ten. A note on this clone: What it recognizes is unknown.

Study observations and caveats: In the spike-specific TCR repertoire, nearly half reportedly target unmutated variant regions. Scientists sampled the repertoires only once the peak T cell response had passed. Spike-spanning, vaccine-associated CD4 TCRs were dominant at 160-218 and 743-854.

The CDR3 is 13 amino acids. Trimming removed 3 bases at V and 1 base at J, with 7 bases between. V and J are TRBV12-3 or TRBV12-4 and TRBJ2-7, with D maybe TRBD2 (6 bases). The clonotype comes from an adult in good health. Sequencing was performed on peripheral blood, taken on day 0 of AZD1222 vaccination. The CDR3: CASSFGGSYEQYF. CDR3 nucleotides: TGTGCCAGCAGTTTCGGGGGATCCTACGAGCAGTACTTC.